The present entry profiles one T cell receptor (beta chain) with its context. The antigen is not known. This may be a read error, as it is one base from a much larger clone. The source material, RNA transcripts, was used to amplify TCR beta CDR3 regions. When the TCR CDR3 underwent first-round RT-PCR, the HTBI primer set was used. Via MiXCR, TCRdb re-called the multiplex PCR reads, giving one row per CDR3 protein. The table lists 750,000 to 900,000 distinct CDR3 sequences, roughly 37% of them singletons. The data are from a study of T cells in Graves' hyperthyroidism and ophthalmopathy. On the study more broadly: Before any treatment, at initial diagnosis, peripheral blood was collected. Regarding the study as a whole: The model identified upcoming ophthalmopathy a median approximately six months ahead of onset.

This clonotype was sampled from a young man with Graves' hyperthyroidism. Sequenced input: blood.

CDR3 sequence: CASNTDRRSYEQYF. CDR3 sequence (DNA): TGTGCCAGTAACACGGACAGGCGATCCTACGAGCAGTACTTC. This sequence joins TRBV19 and TRBJ2-7, with 7 positions matching TRBD1. The CDR3 runs 14 residues. V was clipped by 7 bases and J by 1 base; unmatched bases: 7. Germline V gene data show CDR1 as LNHDA and CDR2 as SQIVND (reference sequence).